One and the same sample provided the 7 T cell receptor beta chains below, sequenced in a study of T cell repertoires in cytomegalovirus infection. TCRdb processed the reads anew with MiXCR; each CDR3 protein has one entry. The sample records about 530,000 distinct CDR3 sequences, about 26% being singletons. The sample consisted of PBMCs. The source of these receptors is a human donor in good health (CMV status not recorded). Some clones in this sample may be carry-over from other donors' samples.

This clonotype was detected ten times or more. V and J are TRBV7-2 and TRBJ2-7; D unclear. Germline V CDR1 and CDR2: SGHTA, FQGNSA. The CDR3 runs to 12 residues. V was pared by 5 bases and J by 2 bases, with 7 bases between. CDR3 in amino acids: CASSPNAYEQYF. CDR3 DNA sequence: TGTGCCAGCAGCCCGAACGCCTACGAGCAGTACTTC.

With regard to this clonotype: With a much larger clone just one base away, this may be a read error. The V gene is TRBV11-2, the J gene TRBJ1-3; TRBD1 might be the D (6 bases). The CDR3 spans 19 residues. The V gene's germline CDR1 is SGHAT and CDR2 FQNNGV. In nucleotides, the CDR3 is TGTGTCAGCAGCGGGAACTCGGCCGGGGGACATCGATCTGGAAACACCATATATTTT. Its protein is CVSSGNSAGGHRSGNTIYF.

The gene calls are TRBV4-1 and TRBJ1-6; D is unclear. Per the germline V gene, CDR1 is MGHRA and CDR2 is YSYEKL. V lost 1 base to trimming and J lost 6 bases, with 10 bases between them. The CDR3 has 15 amino acids. The CDR3 protein is CASSQGFISNSPLHF. CDR3 DNA: TGCGCCAGCAGCCAAGGGTTCATCTCTAATTCACCCCTCCACTTT.

This clonotype turned up a few times. The chain recombines TRBV20-1 with TRBJ2-4; D unresolved. Germline V gene data show CDR1 as DFQATT and CDR2 as SNEGSKA (reference sequence). Trimming took 6 bases from V and 0 from J, leaving 12 bases between them. The CDR3 is made up of 14 amino acids. CDR3 loop: CSARTYGAKNIQYF. In DNA form, the CDR3 reads TGCAGTGCGCGGACCTACGGAGCCAAAAACATTCAGTACTTC.

The chain employs TRBV18 and TRBJ2-7; perhaps TRBD1 as D (6 bases). Trimming removed 3 bases from V and 5 bases from J, with 26 bases in between. The CDR3 runs 18 residues. Germline assignment: CDR1 KGHSH and CDR2 LQKENI. The DNA for the CDR3 is TGTGCCAGCTCACCTTTCGCACAGGGATCATCGCAAATCCACGAGCAGTACTTC. Translating gives CASSPFAQGSSQIHEQYF.

Many counts were recorded for this clonotype. V usage is TRBV7-8 and J usage is TRBJ2-1; maybe TRBD2 (6 bases). CDR1 SGHVS and CDR2 FQNEAQ come from the germline V gene. Trimming removed 6 bases from V and 9 bases from J, with 18 bases in between. There are 14 residues in the CDR3. The CDR3 protein is CASRGLALGGEQFF. The CDR3 nucleotides read TGTGCCAGCAGAGGACTTGCTTTGGGGGGTGAGCAGTTCTTC.

At least ten counts were recorded for this clonotype. The V call is TRBV7-2, the J call TRBJ2-6, with D perhaps TRBD1 or TRBD2 (6 bases each). The CDR3 contains 17 residues. Germline-derived CDR1 and CDR2 are SGHTA and FQGNSA. Trimming left V 1 base short and J 0 bases short, with 10 bases between. The chain's CDR3 is CASSLGGGSSGANVLTF. The CDR3, as DNA: TGTGCCAGCAGCTTAGGAGGGGGGAGCTCTGGGGCCAACGTCCTGACTTTC.